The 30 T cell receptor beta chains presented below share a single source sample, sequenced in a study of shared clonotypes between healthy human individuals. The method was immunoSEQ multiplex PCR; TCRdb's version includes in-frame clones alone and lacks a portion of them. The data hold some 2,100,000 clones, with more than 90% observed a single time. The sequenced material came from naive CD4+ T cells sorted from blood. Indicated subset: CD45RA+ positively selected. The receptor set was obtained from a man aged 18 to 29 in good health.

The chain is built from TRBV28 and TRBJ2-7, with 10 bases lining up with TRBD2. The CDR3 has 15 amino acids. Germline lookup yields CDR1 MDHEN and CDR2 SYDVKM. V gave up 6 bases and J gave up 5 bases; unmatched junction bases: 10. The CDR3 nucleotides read TGTGCCAGCAGGACCCCTAGCGGGAGTGGTCACGAGCAGTACTTC. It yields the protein CASRTPSGSGHEQYF.

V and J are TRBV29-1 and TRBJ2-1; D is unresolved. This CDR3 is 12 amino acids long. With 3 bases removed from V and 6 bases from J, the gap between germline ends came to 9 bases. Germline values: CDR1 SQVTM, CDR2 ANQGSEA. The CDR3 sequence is CSVDTPSNEQFF. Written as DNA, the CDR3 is TGCAGCGTTGATACCCCATCCAATGAGCAGTTCTTC.

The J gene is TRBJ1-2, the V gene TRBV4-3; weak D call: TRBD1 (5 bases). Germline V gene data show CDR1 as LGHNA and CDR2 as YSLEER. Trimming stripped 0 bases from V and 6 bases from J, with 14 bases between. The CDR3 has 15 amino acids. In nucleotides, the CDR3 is TGCGCCAGCAGCCAAGATACAATCCAGGGTGATGGCTACACCTTC. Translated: CASSQDTIQGDGYTF.

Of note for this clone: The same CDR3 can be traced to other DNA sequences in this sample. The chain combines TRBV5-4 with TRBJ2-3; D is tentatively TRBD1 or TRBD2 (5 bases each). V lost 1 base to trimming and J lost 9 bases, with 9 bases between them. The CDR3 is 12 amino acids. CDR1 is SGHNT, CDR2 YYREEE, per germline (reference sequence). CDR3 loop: CASSLQGDTQYF. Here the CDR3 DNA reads TGTGCCAGCAGCTTGCAAGGGGACACGCAGTATTTT.

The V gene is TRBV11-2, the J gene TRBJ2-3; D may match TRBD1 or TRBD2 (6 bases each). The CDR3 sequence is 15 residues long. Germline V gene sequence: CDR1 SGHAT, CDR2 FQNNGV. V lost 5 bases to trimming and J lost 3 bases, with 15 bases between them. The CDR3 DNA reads TGTGCCAGCAGCGCCCGACGGGGGCTGACAGATACGCAGTATTTT. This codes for CASSARRGLTDTQYF.

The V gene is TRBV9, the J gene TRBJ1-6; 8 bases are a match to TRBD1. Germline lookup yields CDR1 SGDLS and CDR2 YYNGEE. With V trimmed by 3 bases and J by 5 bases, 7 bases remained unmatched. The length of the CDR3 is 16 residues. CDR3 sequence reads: CASSARTGWDNSPLHF. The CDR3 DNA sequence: TGTGCCAGCAGCGCTCGGACAGGGTGGGATAATTCACCCCTCCACTTT.

The chain's CDR3 is CASSSFDRPYSNQPQHF. CDR3 DNA sequence: TGTGCCAGTAGTAGTTTCGACAGGCCGTATAGCAATCAGCCCCAGCATTTT. The V call is TRBV19, the J call TRBJ1-5; a possible D gene is TRBD1 (6 bases). Deletions cut 4 bases from V and 0 bases from J, with 16 bases between. There are 17 residues in the CDR3. Germline V lookup: CDR1 LNHDA, CDR2 SQIVND (reference sequence).

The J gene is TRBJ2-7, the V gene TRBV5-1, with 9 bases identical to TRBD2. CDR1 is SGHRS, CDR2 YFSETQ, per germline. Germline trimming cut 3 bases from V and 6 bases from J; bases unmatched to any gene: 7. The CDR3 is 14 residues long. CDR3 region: CASSSGLAKPEQYF. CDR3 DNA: TGCGCCAGCAGCTCCGGACTAGCGAAGCCCGAGCAGTACTTC.

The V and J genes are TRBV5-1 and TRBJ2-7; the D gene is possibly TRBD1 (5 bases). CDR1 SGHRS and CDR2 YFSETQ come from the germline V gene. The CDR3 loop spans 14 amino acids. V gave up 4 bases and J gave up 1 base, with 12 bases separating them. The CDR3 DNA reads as TGCGCCAGCAGCACGGACAACCCGTCCTACGAGCAGTACTTC. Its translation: CASSTDNPSYEQYF.

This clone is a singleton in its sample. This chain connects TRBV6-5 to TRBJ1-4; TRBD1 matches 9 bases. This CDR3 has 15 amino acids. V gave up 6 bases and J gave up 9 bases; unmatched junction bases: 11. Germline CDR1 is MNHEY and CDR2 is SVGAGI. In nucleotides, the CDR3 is TGTGCCAGCAGACGGGAGGGGACAGGGAAAAAAAAACTGTTTTTT. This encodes CASRREGTGKKKLFF.

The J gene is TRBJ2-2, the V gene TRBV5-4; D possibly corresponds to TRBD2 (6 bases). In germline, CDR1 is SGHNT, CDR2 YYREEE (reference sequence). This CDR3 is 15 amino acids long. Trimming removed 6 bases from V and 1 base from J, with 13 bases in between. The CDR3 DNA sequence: TGTGCCAGCACTTTCCACGGGGGGAACACCGGGGAGCTGTTTTTT. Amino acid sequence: CASTFHGGNTGELFF.

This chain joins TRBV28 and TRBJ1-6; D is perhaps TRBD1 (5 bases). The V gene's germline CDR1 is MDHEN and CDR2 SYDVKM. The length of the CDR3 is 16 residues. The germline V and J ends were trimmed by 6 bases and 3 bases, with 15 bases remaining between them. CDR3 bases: TGTGCCAGCAGATCTTTTCAGGGAATCTATAATTCACCCCTCCACTTT. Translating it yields CASRSFQGIYNSPLHF.

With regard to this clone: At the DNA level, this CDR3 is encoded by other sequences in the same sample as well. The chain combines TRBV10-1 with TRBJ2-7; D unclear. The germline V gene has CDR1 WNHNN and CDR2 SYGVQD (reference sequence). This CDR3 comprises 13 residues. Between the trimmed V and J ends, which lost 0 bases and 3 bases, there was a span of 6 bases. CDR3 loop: CASSESSSYEQYF. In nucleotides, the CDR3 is TGCGCCAGCAGTGAGTCTTCGAGCTACGAGCAGTACTTC.

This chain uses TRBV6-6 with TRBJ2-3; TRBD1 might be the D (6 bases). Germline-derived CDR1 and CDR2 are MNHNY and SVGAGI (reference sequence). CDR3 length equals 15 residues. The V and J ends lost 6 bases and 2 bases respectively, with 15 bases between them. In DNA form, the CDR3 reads TGTGCCAGCAGCAGGAAGGGGGTCGACACAGATACGCAGTATTTT. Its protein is CASSRKGVDTDTQYF.

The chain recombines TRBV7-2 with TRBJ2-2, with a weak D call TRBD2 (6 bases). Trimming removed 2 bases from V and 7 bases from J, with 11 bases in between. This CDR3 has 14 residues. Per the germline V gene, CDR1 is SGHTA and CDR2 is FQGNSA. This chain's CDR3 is CASSLLGLIGELFF. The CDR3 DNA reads TGTGCCAGCAGCTTACTGGGACTGATCGGGGAGCTGTTTTTT.

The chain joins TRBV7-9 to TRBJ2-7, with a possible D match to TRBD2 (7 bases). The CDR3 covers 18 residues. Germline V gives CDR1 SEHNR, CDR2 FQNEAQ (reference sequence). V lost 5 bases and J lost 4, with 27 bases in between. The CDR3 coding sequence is TGTGCCAGCAGCCCGCCCCCCCTGGGGGGCGGGAGAAGGTACGAGCAGTACTTC. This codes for CASSPPPLGGGRRYEQYF.

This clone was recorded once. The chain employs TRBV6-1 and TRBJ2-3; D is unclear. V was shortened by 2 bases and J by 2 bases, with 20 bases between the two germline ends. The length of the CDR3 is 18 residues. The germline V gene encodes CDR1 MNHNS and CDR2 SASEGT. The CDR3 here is CASSENRMRQSSTDTQYF. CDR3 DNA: TGTGCCAGCAGTGAAAATAGGATGCGGCAGTCGTCCACAGATACGCAGTATTTT.

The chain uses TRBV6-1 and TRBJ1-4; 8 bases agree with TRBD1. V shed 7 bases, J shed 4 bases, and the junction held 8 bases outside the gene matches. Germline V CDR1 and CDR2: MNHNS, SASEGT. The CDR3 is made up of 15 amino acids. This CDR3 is CASTRTGSGNEKLFF. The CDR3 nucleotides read TGTGCCAGCACCCGGACAGGGTCGGGTAATGAAAAACTGTTTTTT.

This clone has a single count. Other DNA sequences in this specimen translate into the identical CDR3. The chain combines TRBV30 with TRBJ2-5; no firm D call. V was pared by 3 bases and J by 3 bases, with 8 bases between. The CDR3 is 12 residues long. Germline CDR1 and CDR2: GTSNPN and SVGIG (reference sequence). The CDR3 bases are TGTGCCTGGAGGGCCGCTAAAGAGACCCAGTACTTC. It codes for CAWRAAKETQYF. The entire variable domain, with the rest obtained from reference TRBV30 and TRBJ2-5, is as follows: SQTIHQWPATLVQPVGSPLSLECTVEGTSNPNLYWYRQAAGRGLQLLFYSVGIGQISSEVPQNLSASRPQDRQFILSSKKLLLSDSGFYLCAWRAAKETQYFGPGTRLLVL.

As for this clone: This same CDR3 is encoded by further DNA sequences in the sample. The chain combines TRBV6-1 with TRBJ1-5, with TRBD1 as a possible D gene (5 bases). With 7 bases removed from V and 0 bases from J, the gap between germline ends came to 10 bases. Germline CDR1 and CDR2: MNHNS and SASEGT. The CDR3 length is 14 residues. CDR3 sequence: CASTSGASNQPQHF. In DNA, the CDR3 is TGTGCCAGCACTTCCGGGGCTAGCAATCAGCCCCAGCATTTT.

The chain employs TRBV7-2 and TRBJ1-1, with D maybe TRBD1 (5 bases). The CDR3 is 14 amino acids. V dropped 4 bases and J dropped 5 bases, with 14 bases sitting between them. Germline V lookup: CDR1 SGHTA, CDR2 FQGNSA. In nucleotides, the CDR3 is TGTGCCAGCAGCTATCAGGGCTTTGATACTGAAGCTTTCTTT. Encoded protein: CASSYQGFDTEAFF.

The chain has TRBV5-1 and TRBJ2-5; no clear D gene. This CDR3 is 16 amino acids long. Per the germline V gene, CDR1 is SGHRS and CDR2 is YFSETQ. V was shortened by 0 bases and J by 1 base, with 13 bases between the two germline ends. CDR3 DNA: TGCGCCAGCAGCTTGGAGGCCCTGGTAGCCCAAGAGACCCAGTACTTC. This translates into CASSLEALVAQETQYF.

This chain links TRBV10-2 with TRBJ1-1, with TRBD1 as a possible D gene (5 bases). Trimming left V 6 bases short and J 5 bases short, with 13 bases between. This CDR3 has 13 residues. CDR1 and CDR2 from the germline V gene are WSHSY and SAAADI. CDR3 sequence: CASSSQGGTEAFF. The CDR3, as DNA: TGCGCCAGCAGCTCCCAGGGAGGAACTGAAGCTTTCTTT.

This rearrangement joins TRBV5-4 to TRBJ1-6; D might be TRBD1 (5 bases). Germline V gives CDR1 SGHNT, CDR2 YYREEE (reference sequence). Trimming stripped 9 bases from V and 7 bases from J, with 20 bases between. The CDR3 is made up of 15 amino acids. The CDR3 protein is CATDLGGLKNSPLHF. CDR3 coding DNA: TGTGCCACAGACCTTGGGGGGTTGAAGAATTCACCCCTCCACTTT.

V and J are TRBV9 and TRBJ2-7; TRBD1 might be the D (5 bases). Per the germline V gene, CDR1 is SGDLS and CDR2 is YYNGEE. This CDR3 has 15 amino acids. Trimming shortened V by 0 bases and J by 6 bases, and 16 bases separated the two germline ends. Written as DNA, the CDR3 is TGTGCCAGCAGCGTAGATTTAGCCAGGGTTGGCGAGCAGTACTTC. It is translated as CASSVDLARVGEQYF.

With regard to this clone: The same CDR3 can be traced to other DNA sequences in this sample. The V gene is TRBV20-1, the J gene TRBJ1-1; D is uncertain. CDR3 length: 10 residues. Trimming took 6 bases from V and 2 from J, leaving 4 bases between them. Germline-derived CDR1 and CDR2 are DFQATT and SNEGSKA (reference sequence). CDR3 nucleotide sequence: TGCAGTGCCGGTAACACTGAAGCTTTCTTT. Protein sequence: CSAGNTEAFF.

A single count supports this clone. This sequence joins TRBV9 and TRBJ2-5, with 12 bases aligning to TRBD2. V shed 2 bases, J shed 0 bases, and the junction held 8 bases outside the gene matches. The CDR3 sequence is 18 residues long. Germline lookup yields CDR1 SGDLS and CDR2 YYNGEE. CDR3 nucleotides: TGTGCCAGCAGCGTTACTAGCGGGGGGAGGTTATACCAAGAGACCCAGTACTTC. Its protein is CASSVTSGGRLYQETQYF.

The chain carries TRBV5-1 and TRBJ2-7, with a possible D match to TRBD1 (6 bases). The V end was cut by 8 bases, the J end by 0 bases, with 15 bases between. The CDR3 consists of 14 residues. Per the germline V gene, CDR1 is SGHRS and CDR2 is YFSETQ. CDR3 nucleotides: TGCGCCAGTCGGCTTCAGGGGACCTCCTACGAGCAGTACTTC. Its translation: CASRLQGTSYEQYF.

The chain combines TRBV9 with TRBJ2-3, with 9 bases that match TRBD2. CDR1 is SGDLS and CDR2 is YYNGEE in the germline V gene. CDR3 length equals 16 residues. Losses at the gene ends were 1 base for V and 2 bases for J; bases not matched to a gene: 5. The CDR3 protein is CASSVSAGGYTDTQYF. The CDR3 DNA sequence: TGTGCCAGCAGCGTATCCGCGGGGGGGTACACAGATACGCAGTATTTT.

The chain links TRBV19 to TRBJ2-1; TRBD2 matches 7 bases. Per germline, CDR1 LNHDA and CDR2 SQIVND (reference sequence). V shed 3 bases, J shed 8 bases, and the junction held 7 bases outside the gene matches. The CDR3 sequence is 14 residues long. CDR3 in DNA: TGTGCCAGTAGTATTGGGTCGGGAGGTCATGAGCAGTTCTTC. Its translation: CASSIGSGGHEQFF.